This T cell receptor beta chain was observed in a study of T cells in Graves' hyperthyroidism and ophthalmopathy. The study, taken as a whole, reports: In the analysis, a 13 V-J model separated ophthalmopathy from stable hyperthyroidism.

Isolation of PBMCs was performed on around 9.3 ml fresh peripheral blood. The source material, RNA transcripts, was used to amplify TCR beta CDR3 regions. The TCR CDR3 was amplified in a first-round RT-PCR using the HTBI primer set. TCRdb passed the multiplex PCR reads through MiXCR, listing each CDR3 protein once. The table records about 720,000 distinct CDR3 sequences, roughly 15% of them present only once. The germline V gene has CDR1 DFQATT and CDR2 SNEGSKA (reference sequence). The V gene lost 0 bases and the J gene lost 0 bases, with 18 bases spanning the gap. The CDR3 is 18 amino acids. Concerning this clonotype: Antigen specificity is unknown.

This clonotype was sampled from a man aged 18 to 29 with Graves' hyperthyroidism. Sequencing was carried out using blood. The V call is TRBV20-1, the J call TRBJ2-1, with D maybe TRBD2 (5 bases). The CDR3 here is CSARDPAVARSSYNEQFF. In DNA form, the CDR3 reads TGCAGTGCTAGAGATCCCGCGGTAGCGCGGAGCTCCTACAATGAGCAGTTCTTC.